Below are 26 T cell receptor beta chains sequenced from a single sample in a study of patients and donors after allogeneic stem cell transplantation. Each CDR3 protein gets one entry after TCRdb re-called the RT-PCR reads with MiXCR. The sample yields 70,000 or so distinct CDR3 sequences, less than 30% seen once. The material sequenced was blood, either unsorted or a sorted T cell fraction (not recorded which). The receptors were sampled from a human donor who was either an allogeneic HSCT recipient or a stem cell or donor lymphocyte infusion donor (not recorded which). It is not recorded whose cells these are; they may come from a transplant donor.

This chain joins TRBV10-3 and TRBJ2-5; no clear D gene. V lost 8 bases and J lost 2, with 9 bases in between. The CDR3 runs 12 residues. CDR1 ENHRY and CDR2 SYGVKD come from the germline V gene. The DNA for the CDR3 is TGTGCCATCTCGAGACCTCAAGAGACCCAGTACTTC. It translates to CAISRPQETQYF.

The chain's CDR3 is CASSLPLRTDTQYF. The CDR3, as DNA: TGTGCCAGCAGCTTACCCCTCCGCACAGATACGCAGTATTTT. The chain uses TRBV11-3 and TRBJ2-3; D is ambiguous. The CDR3 loop spans 14 amino acids. Trimming removed 2 bases from V and 1 base from J, with 7 bases in between. Germline V gene data show CDR1 as SGHNT and CDR2 as YENEEA.

There are many counts of this clonotype. The gene calls are TRBV5-1 and TRBJ1-4; TRBD1 matches 10 bases. This CDR3 has 15 residues. Germline V lookup: CDR1 SGHRS, CDR2 YFSETQ. Losses at the gene ends were 4 bases for V and 8 bases for J; bases not matched to a gene: 8. CDR3 residues: CASSPRTGGREKLFF. The CDR3, as DNA: TGCGCCAGCAGCCCTCGGACAGGGGGAAGGGAAAAACTGTTTTTT.

This clonotype was observed a few times. For the CDR3, the DNA is TGTGCCAGCAGCTTGGAACCCGTTGGTGTCCTCCACTTT. Protein: CASSLEPVGVLHF. The V gene is TRBV5-5, the J gene TRBJ1-6; D is ambiguous. This CDR3 is built from 13 residues. The V end lost 0 bases, the J end lost 15 bases, and 13 bases lay between the germline ends. Germline CDR1 and CDR2: SGHKS and YYEKEE (reference sequence).

The chain uses TRBV4-1 and TRBJ1-2; D ambiguous. V lost 3 bases to trimming and J lost 4 bases, with 18 bases between them. The CDR3 covers 16 residues. Per the germline V gene, CDR1 is MGHRA and CDR2 is YSYEKL. CDR3 amino acids: CASSHTLALNLYGYTF. CDR3 nucleotides: TGCGCCAGCAGCCACACCCTGGCACTAAACCTCTATGGCTACACCTTC.

The chain is built from TRBV20-1 and TRBJ1-1; tentatively, D is TRBD1 (5 bases). Germline loops: CDR1 DFQATT, CDR2 SNEGSKA (reference sequence). The CDR3 length is 15 residues. V lost 6 bases, J lost 2 bases, and 19 bases lay in between. CDR3 sequence reads: CSASERGAINTEAFF. In nucleotides, the CDR3 is TGCAGTGCCTCGGAGCGAGGGGCGATAAACACTGAAGCTTTCTTT.

This rearrangement joins TRBV12-3 or TRBV12-4 to TRBJ2-1; the D gene could be TRBD1 or TRBD2 (5 bases each). This CDR3 is built from 13 residues. The V end lost 3 bases, the J end lost 8 bases, and 11 bases lay between the germline ends. CDR3 residues: CASSFSGGDEQFF. For the CDR3, the DNA is TGTGCCAGCAGTTTTTCTGGGGGAGATGAGCAGTTCTTC.

This clonotype was seen a few times. The rearrangement joins TRBV28 to TRBJ2-1, with no clear D. Germline V gene sequence: CDR1 MDHEN, CDR2 SYDVKM. This CDR3 has 12 amino acids. V shed 5 bases and J shed 7 bases, with 9 bases lying between them. The CDR3, as DNA: TGTGCCAGCAGTAACCTTAAGAATGAGCAGTTCTTC. Translated, it gives CASSNLKNEQFF.

A remark on this clonotype: This sequence may be a read error, since a much larger clone differs from it by one base. The chain is built from TRBV5-1 and TRBJ1-6, with 7 bases that match TRBD1. The CDR3 loop spans 14 amino acids. The V gene's germline CDR1 is SGHRS and CDR2 YFSETQ. The CDR3 coding sequence is TGCGCCAGCAGTACCGGGACAGAAAATTCACCCCTCCGCTTT. Protein product: CASSTGTENSPLRF. The full variable domain, its missing parts supplied by reference TRBV5-1 and TRBJ1-6, is KAGVTQTPRYLIKTRGQQVTLSCSPISGHRSVSWYQQTPGQGLQFLFEYFSETQRNKGNFPGRFSGRQFSNSRSEMNVSTLELGDSALYLCASSTGTENSPLRFGNGTRLTVT.

This chain links TRBV20-1 with TRBJ2-7, with D possibly being TRBD1 or TRBD2 (5 bases each). The germline gives CDR1 DFQATT, CDR2 SNEGSKA (reference sequence). Trimming removed 5 bases at V and 2 bases at J, with 25 bases between. The CDR3 contains 17 residues. The CDR3 DNA reads TGCAGTGCTTTCCATGGCCCGGGACGAGGCCAAACCTACGAGCAGTACTTC. Translating it yields CSAFHGPGRGQTYEQYF.

This clonotype is large (0.1 to 1%). The chain joins TRBV4-3 to TRBJ1-1, with D perhaps TRBD1 (5 bases). Germline values: CDR1 LGHNA, CDR2 YSLEER. V was trimmed by 1 base and J by 4 bases, leaving 16 bases between them. This CDR3 is 16 amino acids long. The CDR3 reads CASSQGPGPSSTEAFF. The CDR3 region has the DNA TGCGCCAGCAGCCAAGGGCCGGGACCCTCGAGCACTGAAGCTTTCTTT.

This clonotype was observed a few times. The CDR3 reads CASSLEVQGLRTEAFF. In DNA, the CDR3 is TGTGCCAGCAGCTTAGAGGTCCAGGGGTTGAGGACTGAAGCTTTCTTT. The chain has TRBV11-3 and TRBJ1-1, with D perhaps TRBD1 (6 bases). With 0 bases removed from V and 5 bases from J, the gap between germline ends came to 16 bases. The CDR3 spans 16 residues. Germline V gene sequence: CDR1 SGHNT, CDR2 YENEEA.

V is TRBV6-6 and J is TRBJ1-5; a weak D match, TRBD1 (6 bases). Germline V gene data show CDR1 as MNHNY and CDR2 as SVGAGI (reference sequence). The CDR3 covers 15 residues. V lost 7 bases and J lost 2, with 15 bases in between. The CDR3 is CASTLTGSGNQPQHF. In nucleotides, the CDR3 is TGTGCCAGCACTCTAACAGGGAGTGGCAATCAGCCCCAGCATTTT.

The V gene is TRBV20-1, the J gene TRBJ2-2; 9 bases fit TRBD2. Germline V lookup: CDR1 DFQATT, CDR2 SNEGSKA (reference sequence). The CDR3 length is 14 residues. After removal of 1 base from V and 7 bases from J, the junction contained 4 bases not matched to a gene. This chain's CDR3 is CSARAPSGNGELFF. CDR3 sequence (DNA): TGCAGTGCTAGAGCGCCTAGCGGGAACGGGGAGCTGTTTTTT.

V is TRBV7-9 and J is TRBJ1-2; 7 bases agree with TRBD1. The J segment lost 2 bases and the V segment lost 5 bases, leaving 8 bases of the junction unmatched. The CDR3 is 15 residues long. Germline CDR1 SEHNR, CDR2 FQNEAQ (reference sequence). CDR3 nucleotide sequence: TGTGCCAGCAGCCCAAGACAGGGAGGAAACTATGGCTACACCTTC. This codes for CASSPRQGGNYGYTF.

This clonotype was seen more than once but under ten times. The chain has TRBV3-1 and TRBJ1-4; the match to TRBD1 covers 7 bases. Per germline, CDR1 LGHDT and CDR2 YNNKEL (reference sequence). This CDR3 comprises 15 residues. Trimming removed 4 bases from V and 5 bases from J; junction bases left unmatched: 7. CDR3 nucleotide sequence: TGTGCCAGCAGCCCAATTACAGGGGAAAATGAAAAACTGTTTTTT. Encoded protein: CASSPITGENEKLFF.

The chain joins TRBV5-1 to TRBJ2-5, with D possibly matching TRBD2 (5 bases). Between the trimmed V and J ends, which lost 5 bases and 3 bases, there was a span of 11 bases. CDR3 size: 13 residues. Germline V gives CDR1 SGHRS, CDR2 YFSETQ. CDR3 DNA sequence: TGCGCCAGCAGTCAGCAAGCGGAAGAGACCCAGTACTTC. Translated: CASSQQAEETQYF.

The chain joins TRBV9 to TRBJ1-2; D not resolved. CDR3 length equals 13 residues. V shed 0 bases and J shed 4 bases, with 7 bases lying between them. The germline gives CDR1 SGDLS, CDR2 YYNGEE. CDR3 protein: CASSVDDTYGYTF. CDR3 in DNA: TGTGCCAGCAGCGTAGATGACACCTATGGCTACACCTTC.

The DNA of the CDR3 is TGTGCCAGCAGCTTAGCGCCGGGACAGGGGTTGGGCACTGAAGCTTTCTTT. Translating gives CASSLAPGQGLGTEAFF. V and J are TRBV7-2 and TRBJ1-1; 10 bases agree with TRBD1. V gave up 0 bases and J gave up 4 bases; unmatched junction bases: 8. The V gene's germline CDR1 is SGHTA and CDR2 FQGNSA. The CDR3 totals 17 residues.

The table lists this clonotype with a few counts. CDR3 DNA: TGTGCCAGCATAAGGGAACATGAGCAGTTCTTC. It codes for CASIREHEQFF. This chain uses TRBV7-9 with TRBJ2-1; no definite D call. The V gene's germline CDR1 is SEHNR and CDR2 FQNEAQ (reference sequence). Trimming took off 7 bases at V and 8 bases at J, with 9 bases between the two ends. This CDR3 contains 11 residues.

This clonotype has a count of ten or more. The rearrangement joins TRBV19 to TRBJ1-5; no reliable D call. Deletions cut 5 bases from V and 7 bases from J, with 12 bases between. CDR3 length: 13 amino acids. CDR1 and CDR2 (germline): LNHDA, SQIVND (reference sequence). The CDR3 here is CASSLAIEQPQHF. CDR3 DNA sequence: TGTGCCAGTAGTTTGGCCATAGAGCAGCCCCAGCATTTT.

This clonotype was observed a handful of times. J is TRBJ1-1 and V is TRBV9; D is undetermined. Trimming cost V 4 bases and J 6 bases, with 7 bases left between them. Per the germline V gene, CDR1 is SGDLS and CDR2 is YYNGEE. The CDR3 is made up of 11 amino acids. The CDR3 sequence: CASSPAAEAFF. As DNA, the CDR3 is TGTGCCAGCAGCCCAGCCGCTGAAGCTTTCTTT.

The rearrangement joins TRBV6-2 or TRBV6-3 to TRBJ2-7; D could derive from TRBD1 or TRBD2 (6 bases each). V was trimmed by 5 bases and J by 4 bases, leaving 18 bases between them. The CDR3 is 15 amino acids. Germline V gives CDR1 MNHEY, CDR2 SVGEGT. CDR3 sequence reads: CASSAPRGRGYEQYF. The CDR3 coding sequence is TGTGCCAGCAGTGCCCCCCGGGGGCGAGGGTACGAGCAGTACTTC.

A few counts support this clonotype. The genes are TRBV12-3 or TRBV12-4 and TRBJ2-7; no firm D call. V lost 5 bases and J 0 bases, leaving 20 bases between the germline ends. The CDR3 runs 17 residues. CDR3 DNA: TGTGCCAGCAGTCTAACTTCGGGCCTTACCCCCTCCTACGAGCAGTACTTC. Protein sequence: CASSLTSGLTPSYEQYF.

This clonotype has more than one count but fewer than ten. This chain links TRBV19 with TRBJ2-1, with D possibly TRBD1 on 5 matching bases. V lost 5 bases and J 6 bases, leaving 20 bases between the germline ends. The CDR3 is made up of 16 amino acids. CDR1 LNHDA and CDR2 SQIVND come from the germline V gene (reference sequence). The CDR3 region has the DNA TGTGCCAGTAGTGTAACGACAGTCCCCCTCTTCAATGAGCAGTTCTTC. As protein: CASSVTTVPLFNEQFF.

This chain uses TRBV20-1 with TRBJ1-1; tentatively, D is TRBD1 (5 bases). CDR3 size: 12 residues. V dropped 5 bases and J dropped 10 bases, with 17 bases sitting between them. CDR1 and CDR2 (germline): DFQATT, SNEGSKA (reference sequence). The DNA of the CDR3 is TGCAGTGCTCCCTGGGACGGCCAGAGAGCTTTCTTT. Amino acids: CSAPWDGQRAFF.